This TCR beta chain was sequenced in a study of PD-L1 blockade in urothelial cancer. At the level of the study: The number of prior chemotherapy regimens per patient was 0 to 3. T cell content in blood samples showed a median of around 140,000.

The CDR3 contains 14 residues. The germline V and J ends were trimmed by 0 bases and 3 bases, with 9 bases remaining between them. Germline lookup yields CDR1 MNHEY and CDR2 SVGAGI. This clone was picked up a small number of times. Every PCR got spiked synthetic TCR analog templates. The table came from immunoSEQ multiplex PCR; TCRdb's copy has only in-frame clones and leaves some out. This sample has around 100,000 clones; around 87% occur once, and the top ten carry roughly 2%. Documented time point: pretreatment peripheral blood. Patients presented with locally advanced or metastatic urothelial carcinoma.

The sequencing used PBMCs, collected around atezolizumab (anti-PD-L1) treatment. This rearrangement joins TRBV6-5 to TRBJ2-7; D is perhaps TRBD1 (5 bases). The source of this sequence is a man aged 60-69 years with urothelial cancer. The CDR3 nucleotides are TGTGCCAGCAGTTACTCGAGCAGGGTCTACGAGCAGTACTTC. It translates to CASSYSSRVYEQYF.